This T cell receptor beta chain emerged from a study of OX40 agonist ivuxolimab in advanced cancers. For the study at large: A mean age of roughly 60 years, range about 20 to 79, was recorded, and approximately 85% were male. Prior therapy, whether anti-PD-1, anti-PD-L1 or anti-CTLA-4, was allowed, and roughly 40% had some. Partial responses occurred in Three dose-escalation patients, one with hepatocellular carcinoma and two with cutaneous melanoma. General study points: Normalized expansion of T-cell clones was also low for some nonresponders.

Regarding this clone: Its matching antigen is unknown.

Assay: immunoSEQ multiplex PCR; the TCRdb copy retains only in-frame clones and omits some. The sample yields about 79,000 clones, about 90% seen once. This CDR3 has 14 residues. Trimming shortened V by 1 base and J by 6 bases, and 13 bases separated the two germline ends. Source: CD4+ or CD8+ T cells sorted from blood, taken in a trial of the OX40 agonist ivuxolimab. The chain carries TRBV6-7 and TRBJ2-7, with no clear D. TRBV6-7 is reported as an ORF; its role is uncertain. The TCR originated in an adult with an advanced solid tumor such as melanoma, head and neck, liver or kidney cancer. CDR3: CASSYFGGRLEQYF. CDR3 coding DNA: TGTGCCAGCAGTTACTTTGGCGGCCGCCTCGAGCAGTACTTC.